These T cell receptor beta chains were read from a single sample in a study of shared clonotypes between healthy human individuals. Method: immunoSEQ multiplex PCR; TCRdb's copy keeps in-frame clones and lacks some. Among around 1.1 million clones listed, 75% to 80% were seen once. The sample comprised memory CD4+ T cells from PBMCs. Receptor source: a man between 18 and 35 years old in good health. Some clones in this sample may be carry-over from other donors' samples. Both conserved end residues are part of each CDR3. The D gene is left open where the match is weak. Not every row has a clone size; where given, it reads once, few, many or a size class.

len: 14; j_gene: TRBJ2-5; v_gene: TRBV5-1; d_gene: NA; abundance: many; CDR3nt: TGCGCCAGCAGCTTGGTGGGCAGCCAAGAGACCCAGTACTTC; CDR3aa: CASSLVGSQETQYF
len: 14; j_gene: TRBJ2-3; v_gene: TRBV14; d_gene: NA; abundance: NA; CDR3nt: TGTGCCAGCAGCCAGGGGACCTCCTCAGATACGCAGTATTTT; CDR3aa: CASSQGTSSDTQYF
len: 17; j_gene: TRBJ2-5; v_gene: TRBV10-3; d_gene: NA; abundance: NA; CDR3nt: TGTGCCAGCAGGCCTGGCGGTGGTCTCGCCTATCAAGAGACCCAGTACTTC; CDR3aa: CASRPGGGLAYQETQYF
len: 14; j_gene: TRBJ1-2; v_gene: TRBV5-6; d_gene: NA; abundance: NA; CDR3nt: TGTGCCAGCAGCCGGGGGACGTCGAACTATGGCTACACCTTC; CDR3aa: CASSRGTSNYGYTF
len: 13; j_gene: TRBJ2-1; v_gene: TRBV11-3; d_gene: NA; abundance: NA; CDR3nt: TGTGCCAGCAGCTACGGACGGACCAATGAGCAGTTCTTC; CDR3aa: CASSYGRTNEQFF
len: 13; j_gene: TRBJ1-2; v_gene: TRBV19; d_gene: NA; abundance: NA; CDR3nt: TGTGCCAGTCCCCCAGTTTCTAACTATGGCTACACCTTC; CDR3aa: CASPPVSNYGYTF
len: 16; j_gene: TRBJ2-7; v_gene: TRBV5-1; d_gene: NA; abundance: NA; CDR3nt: TGCGCCAGCATCTTTCCAGATTACAGGAGGACCTACGAGCAGTACTTC; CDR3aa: CASIFPDYRRTYEQYF
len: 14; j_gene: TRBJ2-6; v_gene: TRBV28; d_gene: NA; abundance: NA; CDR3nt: TGTGCCAGCACTGGAGCCGGGGGGGCCAACGTCCTGACTTTC; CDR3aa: CASTGAGGANVLTF
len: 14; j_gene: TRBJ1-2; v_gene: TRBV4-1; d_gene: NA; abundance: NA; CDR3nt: TGCGCCAGCAGCCAAGGGCCTTACCTTGGGGGCTACACCTTC; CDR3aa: CASSQGPYLGGYTF
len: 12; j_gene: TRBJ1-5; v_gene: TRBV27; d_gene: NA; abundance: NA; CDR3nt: TGTGCCAGCGGGAAGGAGGATCAGCCCCAGCATTTT; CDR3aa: CASGKEDQPQHF
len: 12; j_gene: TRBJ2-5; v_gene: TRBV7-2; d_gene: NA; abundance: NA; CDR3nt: TGTGCCAGCAGCTTGGGCCAAGAGACCCAGTACTTC; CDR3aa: CASSLGQETQYF
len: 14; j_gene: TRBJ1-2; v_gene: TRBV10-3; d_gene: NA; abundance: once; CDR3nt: TGTGCCATCAGTGAACCATCGGGAACCTATGGCTACACCTTC; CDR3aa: CAISEPSGTYGYTF
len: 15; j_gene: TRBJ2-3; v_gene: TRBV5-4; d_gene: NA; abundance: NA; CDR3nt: TGTGCCAGCAGCTTGGAGCAGCGGGTGGCAGATACGCAGTATTTT; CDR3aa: CASSLEQRVADTQYF
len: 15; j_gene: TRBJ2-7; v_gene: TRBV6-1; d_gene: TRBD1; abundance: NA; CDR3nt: TGTGCCAGCAGGTCCGACAGGGGAAAGGCTTACGAGCAGTACTTC; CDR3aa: CASRSDRGKAYEQYF
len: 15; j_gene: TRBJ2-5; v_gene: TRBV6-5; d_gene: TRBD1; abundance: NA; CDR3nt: TGTGCCAGCAGTTGGGCAGGGGGCACGGTAGAGACCCAGTACTTC; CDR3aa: CASSWAGGTVETQYF
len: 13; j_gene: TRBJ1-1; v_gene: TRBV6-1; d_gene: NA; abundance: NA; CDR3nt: TGTGCCAGCAGTGGGGTTCTGAACACTGAAGCTTTCTTT; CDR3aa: CASSGVLNTEAFF
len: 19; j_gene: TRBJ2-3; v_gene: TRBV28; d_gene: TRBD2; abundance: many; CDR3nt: TGTGCCAGCAGTTTATTAGGAAGGGGTAGCGGGAGGGCCCTCGATACGCAGTATTTT; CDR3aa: CASSLLGRGSGRALDTQYF
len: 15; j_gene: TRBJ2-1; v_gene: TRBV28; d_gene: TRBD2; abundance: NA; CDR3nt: TGTGCCAGCACCACAACCGGGGGGAACTACAATGAGCAGTTCTTC; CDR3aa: CASTTTGGNYNEQFF
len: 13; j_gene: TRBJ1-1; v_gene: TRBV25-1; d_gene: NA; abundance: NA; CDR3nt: TGTGCCAGCAGCGCAACAGGGAGGGGTGAAGCTTTCTTT; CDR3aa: CASSATGRGEAFF
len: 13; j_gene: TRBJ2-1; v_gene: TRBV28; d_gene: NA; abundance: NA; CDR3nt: TGTGCCAGCACCATCCTAGCGAACAATGAGCAGTTCTTC; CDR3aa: CASTILANNEQFF
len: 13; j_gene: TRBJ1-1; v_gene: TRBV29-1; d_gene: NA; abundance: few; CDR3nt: TGCAGCGTTGCATGGGGGGGGAACACTGAAGCTTTCTTT; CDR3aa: CSVAWGGNTEAFF
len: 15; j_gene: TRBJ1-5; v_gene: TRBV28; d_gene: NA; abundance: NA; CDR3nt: TGTGCCAGCAGGAGGGGGGTTTTCAACAATCAGCCCCAGCATTTT; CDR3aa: CASRRGVFNNQPQHF
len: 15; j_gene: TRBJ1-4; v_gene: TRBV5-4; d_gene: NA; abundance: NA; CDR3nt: TGTGCCAGCAGCACCGAACGAGCAACTAATGAAAAACTGTTTTTT; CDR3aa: CASSTERATNEKLFF
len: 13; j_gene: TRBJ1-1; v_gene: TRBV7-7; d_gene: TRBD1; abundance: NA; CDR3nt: TGTGCCAGCAGCACCGACAGGGTCAGTGAAGCTTTCTTT; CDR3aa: CASSTDRVSEAFF
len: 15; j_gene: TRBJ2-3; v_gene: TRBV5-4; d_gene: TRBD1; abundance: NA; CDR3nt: TGTGCCAGCAGTACAGGACAGGGGGCAACAGATACGCAGTATTTT; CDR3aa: CASSTGQGATDTQYF
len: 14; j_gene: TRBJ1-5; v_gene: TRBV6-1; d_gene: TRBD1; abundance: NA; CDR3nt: TGTGCCAGCACCCCGGGACAGGGCCATCAGCCCCAGCATTTT; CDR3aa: CASTPGQGHQPQHF
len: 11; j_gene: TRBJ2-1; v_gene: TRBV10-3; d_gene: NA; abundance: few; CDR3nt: TGTGCCATCAGTGATATGGATGAGCAGTTCTTC; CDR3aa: CAISDMDEQFF
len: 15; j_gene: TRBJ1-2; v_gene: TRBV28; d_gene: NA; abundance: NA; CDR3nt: TGTGCCAGCAGTACACAGGGACAATATAACTATGGCTACACCTTC; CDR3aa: CASSTQGQYNYGYTF
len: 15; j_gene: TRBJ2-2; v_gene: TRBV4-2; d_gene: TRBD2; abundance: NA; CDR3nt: TGTGCCACCACCATAGCGGGAGGAGTAACCGGGGAGCTGTTTTTT; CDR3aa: CATTIAGGVTGELFF
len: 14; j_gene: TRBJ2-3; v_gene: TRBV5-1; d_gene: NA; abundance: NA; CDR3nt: TGCGCCAGCAGCTCAAATGATGGGGCAGATACGCAGTATTTT; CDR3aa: CASSSNDGADTQYF
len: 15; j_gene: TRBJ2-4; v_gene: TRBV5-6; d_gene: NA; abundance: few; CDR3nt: TGTGCCAGCAGCTCGGCGTCAGGGGCTAAAAACATTCAGTACTTC; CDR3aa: CASSSASGAKNIQYF
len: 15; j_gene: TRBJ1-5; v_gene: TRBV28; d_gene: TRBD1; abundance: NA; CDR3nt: TGTGCCAGCAGTTCCCTGACAGGGGGCAATCAGCCCCAGCATTTT; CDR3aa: CASSSLTGGNQPQHF
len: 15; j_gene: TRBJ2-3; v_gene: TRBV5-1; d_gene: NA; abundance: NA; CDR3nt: TGCGCCAGCAGCCCCCGTACAGGTCTCACAGATACGCAGTATTTT; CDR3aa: CASSPRTGLTDTQYF
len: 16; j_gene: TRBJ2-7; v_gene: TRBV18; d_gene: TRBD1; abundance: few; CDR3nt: TGTGCCAGCTCACCTAATTCCGGGACAGGGTCGTCCGAGCAGTACTTC; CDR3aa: CASSPNSGTGSSEQYF
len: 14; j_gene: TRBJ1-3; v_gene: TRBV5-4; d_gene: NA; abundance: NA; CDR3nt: TGTGCCAGCAGGTCGGGCCAGGGCGGAAACACCATATATTTT; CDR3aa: CASRSGQGGNTIYF
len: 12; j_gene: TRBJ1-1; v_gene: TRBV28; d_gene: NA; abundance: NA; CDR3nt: TGTGCCAGCAGTGCGACATTAACTGAAGCTTTCTTT; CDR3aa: CASSATLTEAFF
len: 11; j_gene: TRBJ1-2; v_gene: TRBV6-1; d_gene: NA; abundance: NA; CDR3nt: TGTGCCAGCAGTTGGCGAAATGGCTACACCTTC; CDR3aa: CASSWRNGYTF
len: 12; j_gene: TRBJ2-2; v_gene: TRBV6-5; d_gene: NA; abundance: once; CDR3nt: TGTGCCAGCAGCAAAACGTCCGGGGAGCTGTTTTTT; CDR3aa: CASSKTSGELFF
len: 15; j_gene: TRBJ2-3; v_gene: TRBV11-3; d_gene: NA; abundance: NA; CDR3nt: TGTGCCAGCAGCTTCGACAGGAAAAGCACAGATACGCAGTATTTT; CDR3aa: CASSFDRKSTDTQYF
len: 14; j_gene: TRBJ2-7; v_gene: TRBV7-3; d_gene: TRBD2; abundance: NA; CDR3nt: TGTGCCAGCAGGTCACGGGACTATTCCTACGAGCAGTACTTC; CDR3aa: CASRSRDYSYEQYF
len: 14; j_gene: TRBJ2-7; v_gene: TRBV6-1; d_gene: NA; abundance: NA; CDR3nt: TGTGCCAGCAGCATTGGCACAGGGTTCCGGGAGCAGTACTTC; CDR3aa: CASSIGTGFREQYF
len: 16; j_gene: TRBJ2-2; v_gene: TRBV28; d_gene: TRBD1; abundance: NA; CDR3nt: TGTGCCAGCAGTTTGTTCGGGACAGGGGGCATCGGGGAGCTGTTTTTT; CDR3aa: CASSLFGTGGIGELFF
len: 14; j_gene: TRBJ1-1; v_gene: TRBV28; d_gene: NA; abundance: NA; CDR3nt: TGTGCCAGCAGTACAGGGTGGGGGAACACTGAAGCTTTCTTT; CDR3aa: CASSTGWGNTEAFF
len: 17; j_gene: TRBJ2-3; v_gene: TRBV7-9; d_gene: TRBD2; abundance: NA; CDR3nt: TGTGCCAGCAGCCGAGGGGTAGCGGGAGGAGACACAGATACGCAGTATTTT; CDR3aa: CASSRGVAGGDTDTQYF
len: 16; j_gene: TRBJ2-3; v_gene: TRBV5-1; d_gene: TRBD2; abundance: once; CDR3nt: TGCGCCAGCCGCACACAACTAGCGGGAGTTTCAGATACGCAGTATTTT; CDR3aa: CASRTQLAGVSDTQYF
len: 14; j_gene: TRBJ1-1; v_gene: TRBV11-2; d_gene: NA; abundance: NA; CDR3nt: TGTGCCAGCAGAGTGGCGGATATGTTCACTGAAGCTTTCTTT; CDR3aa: CASRVADMFTEAFF
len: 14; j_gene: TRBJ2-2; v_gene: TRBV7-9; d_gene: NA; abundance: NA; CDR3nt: TGTGCCAGCGGGGACCTCCCAAGGGCCGGGGAGCTGTTTTTT; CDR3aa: CASGDLPRAGELFF
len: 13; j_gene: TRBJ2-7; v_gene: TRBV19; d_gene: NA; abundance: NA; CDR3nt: TGTGCCAGTAGTATGGAGCTATCTTACGAGCAGTACTTC; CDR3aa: CASSMELSYEQYF
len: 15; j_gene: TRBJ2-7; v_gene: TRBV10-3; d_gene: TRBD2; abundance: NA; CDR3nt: TGTGCCATCAGCGAATATGGCCTAGCGGGAGACGAGCAGTACTTC; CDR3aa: CAISEYGLAGDEQYF
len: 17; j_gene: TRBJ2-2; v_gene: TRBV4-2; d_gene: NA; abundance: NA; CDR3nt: TGTGCCAGCAGCCAAGTGGCCAGCAGGGTTCGTTCCGGGGAGCTGTTTTTT; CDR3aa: CASSQVASRVRSGELFF
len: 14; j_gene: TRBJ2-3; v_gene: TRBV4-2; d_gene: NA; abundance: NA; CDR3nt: TGTGCCAGCAGCCAGGGCGGGAACACAGATACGCAGTATTTT; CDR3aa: CASSQGGNTDTQYF
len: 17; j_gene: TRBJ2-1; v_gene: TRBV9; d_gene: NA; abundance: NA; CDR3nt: TGTGCCAGCAGCGTAGCTACTACTCTGAATGGGTACAATGAGCAGTTCTTC; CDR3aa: CASSVATTLNGYNEQFF
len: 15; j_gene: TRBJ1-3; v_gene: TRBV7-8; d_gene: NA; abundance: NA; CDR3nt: TGTGCCAGCAGCTCAACCGGGACACCTGGAAACACCATATATTTT; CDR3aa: CASSSTGTPGNTIYF
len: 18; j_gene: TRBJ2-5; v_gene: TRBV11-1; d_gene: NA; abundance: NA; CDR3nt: TGTGCCAGCAGCTTAGCATCCCGCAGGGGCGCCCTCCAAGAGACCCAGTACTTC; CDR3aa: CASSLASRRGALQETQYF
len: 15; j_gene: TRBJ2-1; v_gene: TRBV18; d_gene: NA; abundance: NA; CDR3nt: TGTGCCAGCTCGCCCTCACCCAGCTCCTACAATGAGCAGTTCTTC; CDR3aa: CASSPSPSSYNEQFF
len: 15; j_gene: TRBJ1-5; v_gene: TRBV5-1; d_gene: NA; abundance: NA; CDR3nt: TGCGCCAGCAGCTTGGACAGGGACGGCAATCAGCCCCAGCATTTT; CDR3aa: CASSLDRDGNQPQHF
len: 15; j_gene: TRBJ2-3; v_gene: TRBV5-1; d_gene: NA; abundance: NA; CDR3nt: TGCGCCAGCAGCTTGGGGCTAGCAGTTACAGATACGCAGTATTTT; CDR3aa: CASSLGLAVTDTQYF